Described below is a single T cell receptor (beta chain) sequence and its context. Its specificity is unknown. Expressed TCRB transcripts were sequenced after all isolated RNA was converted to cDNA. Roughly 3.4 million reads were obtained on average from naive, central memory and regulatory T cell samples. Measured with immunoSEQ multiplex PCR; TCRdb has only the in-frame clones, and not every one. The profile shows some 400,000 clones, over 13% of them singletons. Germline V lookup: CDR1 SGDLS, CDR2 YYNGEE. V lost 4 bases, J lost 5 bases, and 8 bases stayed unmatched. CDR3 size: 14 residues. The data were taken from a study of beta chain features in type 1 diabetes. Study information: Examination of sorted cells across all samples involved 98,000,000 or so cells.

Study-wide findings and caveats: Researchers reported that naive, central memory and Treg TCRB repertoires appeared more similar in patients than in healthy donors. The analysis here could not establish whether HLA type shapes TCRB rearrangement.

Material: naive CD4+ T cells from blood. The receptor's source is a woman between 18 and 30 years old in good health. The rearrangement uses TRBV9 and TRBJ2-5, with 7 bases identical to TRBD2. CDR3 coding DNA: TGTGCCAGCAGCCCGTTGGGGGGGTGGGAGACCCAGTACTTC. Amino acid sequence: CASSPLGGWETQYF.